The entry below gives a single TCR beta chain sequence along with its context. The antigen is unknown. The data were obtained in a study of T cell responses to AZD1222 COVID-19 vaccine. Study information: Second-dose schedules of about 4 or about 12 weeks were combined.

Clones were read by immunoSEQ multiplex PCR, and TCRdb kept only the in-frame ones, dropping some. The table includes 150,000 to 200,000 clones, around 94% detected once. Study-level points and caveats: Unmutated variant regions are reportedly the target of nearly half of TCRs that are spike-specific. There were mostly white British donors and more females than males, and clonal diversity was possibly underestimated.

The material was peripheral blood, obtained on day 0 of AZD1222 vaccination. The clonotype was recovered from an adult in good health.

The CDR3 spells CAWSFRGPNQPQHF. Written as DNA, the CDR3 is TGTGCCTGGAGTTTTAGGGGACCAAATCAGCCCCAGCATTTT. V is TRBV30 and J is TRBJ1-5, with D perhaps matching TRBD1 (5 bases). The CDR3 has 14 residues. Deletions cut 2 bases from V and 4 bases from J, with 12 bases between. Per the germline V gene, CDR1 is GTSNPN and CDR2 is SVGIG (reference sequence).